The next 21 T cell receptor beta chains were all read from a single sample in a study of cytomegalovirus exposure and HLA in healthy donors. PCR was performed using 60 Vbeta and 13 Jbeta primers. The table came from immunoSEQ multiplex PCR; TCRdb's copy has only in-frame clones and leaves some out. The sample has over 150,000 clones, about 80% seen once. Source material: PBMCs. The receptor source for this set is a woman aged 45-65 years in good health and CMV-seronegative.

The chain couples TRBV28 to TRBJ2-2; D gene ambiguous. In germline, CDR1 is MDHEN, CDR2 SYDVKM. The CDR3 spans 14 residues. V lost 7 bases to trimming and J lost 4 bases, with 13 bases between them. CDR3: CASNTVGSTGELFF. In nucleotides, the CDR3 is TGTGCCAGCAACACCGTCGGGTCCACCGGGGAGCTGTTTTTT. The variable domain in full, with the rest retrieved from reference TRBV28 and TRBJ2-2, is DVKVTQSSRYLVKRTGEKVFLECVQDMDHENMFWYRQDPGLGLRLIYFSYDVKMKEKGDIPEGYSVSREKKERFSLILESASTNQTSMYLCASNTVGSTGELFFGEGSRLTVL.

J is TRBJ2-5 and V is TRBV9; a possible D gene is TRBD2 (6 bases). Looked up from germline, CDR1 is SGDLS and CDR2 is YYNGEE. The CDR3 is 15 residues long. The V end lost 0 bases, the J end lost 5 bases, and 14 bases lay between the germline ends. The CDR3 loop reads CASSVEGTPLETQYF. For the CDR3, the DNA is TGTGCCAGCAGCGTAGAAGGGACTCCGCTGGAGACCCAGTACTTC.

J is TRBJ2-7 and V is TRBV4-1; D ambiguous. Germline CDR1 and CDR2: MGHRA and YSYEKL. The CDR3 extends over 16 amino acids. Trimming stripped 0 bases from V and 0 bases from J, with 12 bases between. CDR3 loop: CASSQDGSASSYEQYF. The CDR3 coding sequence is TGCGCCAGCAGCCAAGATGGTTCGGCTAGCTCCTACGAGCAGTACTTC.

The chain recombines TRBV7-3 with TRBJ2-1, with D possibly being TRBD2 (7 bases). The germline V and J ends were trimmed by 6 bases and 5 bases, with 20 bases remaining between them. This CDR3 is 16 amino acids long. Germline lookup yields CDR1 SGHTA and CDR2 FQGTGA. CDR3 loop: CASSRKAQRDNNEQFF. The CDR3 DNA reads TGTGCCAGCAGTCGAAAGGCCCAGCGGGACAACAATGAGCAGTTCTTC.

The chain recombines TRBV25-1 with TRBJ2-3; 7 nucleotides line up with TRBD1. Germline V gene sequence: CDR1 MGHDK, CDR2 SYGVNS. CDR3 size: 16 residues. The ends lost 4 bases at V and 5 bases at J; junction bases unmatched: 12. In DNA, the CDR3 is TGTGCCAGCAGTGGGCACCGACAGGGCCGGGGAGATACGCAGTATTTT. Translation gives CASSGHRQGRGDTQYF.

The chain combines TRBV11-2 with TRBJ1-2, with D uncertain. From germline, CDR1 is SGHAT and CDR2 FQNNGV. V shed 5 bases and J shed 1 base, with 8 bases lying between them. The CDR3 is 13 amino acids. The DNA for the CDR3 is TGTGCCAGCAGCCCTCGGGGTAACTATGGCTACACCTTC. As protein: CASSPRGNYGYTF. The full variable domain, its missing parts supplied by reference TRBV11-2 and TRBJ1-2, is EAGVAQSPRYKIIEKRQSVAFWCNPISGHATLYWYQQILGQGPKLLIQFQNNGVVDDSQLPKDRFSAERLKGVDSTLKIQPAKLEDSAVYLCASSPRGNYGYTFGSGTRLTVV.

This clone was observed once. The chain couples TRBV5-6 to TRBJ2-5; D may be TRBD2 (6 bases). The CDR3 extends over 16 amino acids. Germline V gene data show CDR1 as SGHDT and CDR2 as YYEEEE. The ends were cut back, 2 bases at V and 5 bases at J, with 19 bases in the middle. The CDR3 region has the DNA TGTGCCAGCAGCTTCGGGACTCCCAAAGCAAGGGAGACCCAGTACTTC. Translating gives CASSFGTPKARETQYF.

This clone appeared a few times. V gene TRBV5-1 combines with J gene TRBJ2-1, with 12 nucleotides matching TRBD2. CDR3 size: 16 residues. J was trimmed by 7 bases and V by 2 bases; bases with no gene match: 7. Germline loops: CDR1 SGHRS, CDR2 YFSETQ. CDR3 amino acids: CASSFGLAGTYNEQFF. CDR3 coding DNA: TGCGCCAGCAGCTTCGGACTAGCGGGAACGTATAATGAGCAGTTCTTC. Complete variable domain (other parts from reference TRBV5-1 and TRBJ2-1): KAGVTQTPRYLIKTRGQQVTLSCSPISGHRSVSWYQQTPGQGLQFLFEYFSETQRNKGNFPGRFSGRQFSNSRSEMNVSTLELGDSALYLCASSFGLAGTYNEQFFGPGTRLTVL.

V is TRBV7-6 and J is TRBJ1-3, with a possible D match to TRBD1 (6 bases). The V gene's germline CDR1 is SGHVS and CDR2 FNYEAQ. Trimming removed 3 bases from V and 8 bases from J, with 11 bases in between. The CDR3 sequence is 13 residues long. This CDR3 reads CASSLGRGDTIYF. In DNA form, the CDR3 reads TGTGCCAGCAGCTTGGGCAGGGGAGACACCATATATTTT. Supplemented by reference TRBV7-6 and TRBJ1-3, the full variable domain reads GAGVSQSPRYKVTKRGQDVALRCDPISGHVSLYWYRQALGQGPEFLTYFNYEAQQDKSGLPNDRFSAERPEGSISTLTIQRTEQRDSAMYRCASSLGRGDTIYFGEGSWLTVV.

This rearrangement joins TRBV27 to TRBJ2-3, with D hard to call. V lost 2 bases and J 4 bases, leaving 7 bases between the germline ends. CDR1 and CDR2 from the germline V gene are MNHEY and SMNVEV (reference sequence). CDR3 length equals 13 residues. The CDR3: CASSLISPDTQYF. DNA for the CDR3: TGTGCCAGCAGTTTAATCTCTCCAGATACGCAGTATTTT.

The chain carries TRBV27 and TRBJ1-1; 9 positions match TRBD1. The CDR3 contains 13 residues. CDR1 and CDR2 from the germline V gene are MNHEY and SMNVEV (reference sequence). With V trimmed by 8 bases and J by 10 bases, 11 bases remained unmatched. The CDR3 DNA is TGTGCCAGCTTAGGGACAGGGAGGCTTGGAGCTTTCTTT. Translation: CASLGTGRLGAFF.

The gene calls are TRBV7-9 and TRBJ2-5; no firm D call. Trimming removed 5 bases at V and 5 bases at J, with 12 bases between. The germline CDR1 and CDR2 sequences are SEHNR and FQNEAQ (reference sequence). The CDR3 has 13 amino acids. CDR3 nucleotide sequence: TGTGCCAGCAGCCCCCCCCTAGGTGAGACCCAGTACTTC. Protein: CASSPPLGETQYF.

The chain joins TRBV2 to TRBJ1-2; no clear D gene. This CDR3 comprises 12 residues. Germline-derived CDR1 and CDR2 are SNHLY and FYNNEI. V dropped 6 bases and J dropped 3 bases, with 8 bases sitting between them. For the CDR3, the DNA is TGTGCCAGCAGCCTCCAGGACTATGGCTACACCTTC. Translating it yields CASSLQDYGYTF.

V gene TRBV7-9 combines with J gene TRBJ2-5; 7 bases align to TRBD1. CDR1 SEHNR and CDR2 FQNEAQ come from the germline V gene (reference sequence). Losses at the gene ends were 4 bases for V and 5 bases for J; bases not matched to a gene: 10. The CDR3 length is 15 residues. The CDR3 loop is CASSSGQFQGETQYF. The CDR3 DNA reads TGTGCCAGCAGCTCGGGACAGTTCCAGGGGGAGACCCAGTACTTC.

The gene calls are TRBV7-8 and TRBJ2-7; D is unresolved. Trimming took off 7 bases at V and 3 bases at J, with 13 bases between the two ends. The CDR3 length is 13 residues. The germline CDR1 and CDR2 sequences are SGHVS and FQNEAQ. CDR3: CASTPRNLYEQYF. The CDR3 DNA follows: TGTGCCAGCACCCCCAGGAACCTCTACGAGCAGTACTTC.

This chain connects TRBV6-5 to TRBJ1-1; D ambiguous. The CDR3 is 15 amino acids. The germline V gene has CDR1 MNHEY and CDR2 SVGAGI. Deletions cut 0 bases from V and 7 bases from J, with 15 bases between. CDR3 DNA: TGTGCCAGCAGTTACTCGCGAGCGGGTCCCCTTGAAGCTTTCTTT. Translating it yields CASSYSRAGPLEAFF.

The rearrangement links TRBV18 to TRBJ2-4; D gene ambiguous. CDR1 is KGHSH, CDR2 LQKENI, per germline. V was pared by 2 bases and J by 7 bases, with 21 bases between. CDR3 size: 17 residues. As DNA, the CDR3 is TGTGCCAGCTCACCAACAGTTATGGATCCCGTCGGCAACATTCAGTACTTC. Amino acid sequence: CASSPTVMDPVGNIQYF.

The CDR3 spells CASSYRSTRMNTEAFF. The DNA of the CDR3 is TGTGCCAGCAGTTATCGATCAACCAGAATGAACACTGAAGCTTTCTTT. This chain links TRBV27 with TRBJ1-1, with D hard to call. Germline-derived CDR1 and CDR2 are MNHEY and SMNVEV (reference sequence). Between the trimmed V and J ends, which lost 4 bases and 0 bases, there was a span of 15 bases. The CDR3 sequence is 16 residues long.

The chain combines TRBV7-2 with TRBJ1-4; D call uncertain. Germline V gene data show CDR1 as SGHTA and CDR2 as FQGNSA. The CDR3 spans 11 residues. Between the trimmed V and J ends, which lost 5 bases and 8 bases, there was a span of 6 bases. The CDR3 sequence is CASSTTEKLFF. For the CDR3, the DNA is TGTGCCAGCAGCACTACGGAAAAACTGTTTTTT. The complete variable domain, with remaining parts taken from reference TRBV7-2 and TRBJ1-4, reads GAGVSQSPSNKVTEKGKDVELRCDPISGHTALYWYRQSLGQGLEFLIYFQGNSAPDKSGLPSDRFSAERTGGSVSTLTIQRTQQEDSAVYLCASSTTEKLFFGSGTQLSVL.

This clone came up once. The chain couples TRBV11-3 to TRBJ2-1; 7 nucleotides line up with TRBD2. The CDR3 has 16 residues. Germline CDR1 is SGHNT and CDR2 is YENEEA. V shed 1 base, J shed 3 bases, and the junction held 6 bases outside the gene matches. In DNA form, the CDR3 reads TGTGCCAGCAGCTTAGCAGGTGGGGGGGGCTACAATGAGCAGTTCTTC. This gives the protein CASSLAGGGGYNEQFF.

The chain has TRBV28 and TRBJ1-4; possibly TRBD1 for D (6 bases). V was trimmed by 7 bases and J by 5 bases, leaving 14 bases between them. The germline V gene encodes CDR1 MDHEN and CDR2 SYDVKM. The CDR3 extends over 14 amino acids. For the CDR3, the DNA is TGTGCCAGCACAAAACAGGGCCAGAATGAAAAACTGTTTTTT. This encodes CASTKQGQNEKLFF. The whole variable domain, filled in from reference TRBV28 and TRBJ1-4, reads DVKVTQSSRYLVKRTGEKVFLECVQDMDHENMFWYRQDPGLGLRLIYFSYDVKMKEKGDIPEGYSVSREKKERFSLILESASTNQTSMYLCASTKQGQNEKLFFGSGTQLSVL.